Described below is a single T cell receptor (beta chain) sequence and its context. Its target is not known. This sample was taken from a study of cytomegalovirus exposure and HLA in healthy donors. Study information: Tens of millions of unique TCRs from HLA-typed donors made up an early data release.

PCR was performed using 60 Vbeta and 13 Jbeta primers. Data came from immunoSEQ multiplex PCR; TCRdb stores just in-frame clones and leaves some out. The sample has some 130,000 clones, 70% to 85% seen once. With 5 bases removed from V and 7 bases from J, the gap between germline ends came to 21 bases. The CDR3 has 16 residues. The germline V gene has CDR1 SGHAT and CDR2 FQNNGV. Study-wide results and limits: Later, TCR association rates were found to vary by HLA locus, highest for DRB1 and lowest for HLA-C. According to an earlier analysis, most TCR beta V segments yielded productive rearrangements about 90% or about 30% of the time. Associated with cytomegalovirus, according to the listing, were about 160 TCR beta chains.

V gene TRBV11-2 combines with J gene TRBJ1-3; possibly TRBD1 for D (5 bases). This receptor was taken from a female donor in good health and CMV-seronegative. The sequencing input was PBMCs. CDR3 protein: CASSLGGTGLRNTIYF. CDR3 in DNA: TGTGCCAGCAGCCTGGGAGGTACGGGGCTCAGGAACACCATATATTTT.